This entry concerns a single T cell receptor (beta chain). Living in 24 US areas, the participants were between about 18 and 100 years of age. The data originate from a study of blood T cell repertoires in COVID-19. Study information: COVID-19 samples collected from the United States, Italy and Spain covered acute and convalescent phases. Sample material is recorded as cDNA or gDNA derived from T cells, B-cell-depleted T cells, or PBMCs.

Only in-frame clones appear in the TCRdb table, and some are missing; sequencing was by immunoSEQ multiplex PCR. The sample has fewer than 350,000 clones, under 90% seen once. The germline CDR1 and CDR2 sequences are LGHDT and YNNKEL (reference sequence). Trimming took off 1 base at V and 4 bases at J, with 18 bases between the two ends. The CDR3 is 17 amino acids. The J gene is TRBJ2-3, the V gene TRBV3-1 (or the pseudogene TRBV3-2); D unclear. Sample: PBMCs or T cells enriched from blood (not recorded which). The source of this sequence is a man between 60 and 70 years old who had recovered from COVID-19. CDR3 bases: TGTGCCAGCAGCCAAGGCCGCCTCAGGCCATTCCCAGATACGCAGTATTTT. This gives the protein CASSQGRLRPFPDTQYF.